This TCR beta chain was sequenced in a study of immune cell composition in non-small cell lung cancer. This clone was counted only a few times. The antigen is not known. Study-wide results and limits: It was not proven that tumour-reactive clones equal dominant tumour-associated clones.

Using immunoSEQ multiplex PCR, the repertoire was profiled, and TCRdb retains in-frame clones only, with some absent. The repertoire holds 8,500 to 9,500 clones, with 60% to 80% as singletons. Normal lung sampling was at least 3 cm from the tumour, as distant as possible. Germline values: CDR1 SGDLS, CDR2 YYNGEE. The J segment lost 2 bases and the V segment lost 3 bases, leaving 5 bases of the junction unmatched. The CDR3 loop spans 16 amino acids. The chain employs TRBV9 and TRBJ2-5; 12 bases fit TRBD2. The clonotype comes from a human donor with non-small cell lung cancer. Sequencing was carried out using non-adjacent lung tissue. CDR3 sequence: CASSGQLAGGQETQYF. The CDR3 nucleotides are TGTGCCAGCAGCGGCCAACTAGCGGGGGGACAAGAGACCCAGTACTTC.